This record concerns one T cell receptor beta chain sequence. The antigen this receptor binds is unknown. Base qualities are not recorded, but no much larger clone differs from it by a single base. This entry belongs to a study of blood T cells in healthy people across ages (dated by TCRdb to the mid-2010s). For the wider study: In model experiments, roughly one uniquely barcoded TCR beta cDNA molecule per two T cells was captured by template switching. Using deep sequencing normalized with unique cDNA molecular identifiers, the study measured how TCR beta repertoire diversity changes with age. The donors were split into four age groups: young (average 16 years), middle-aged (nearly 40), aged (roughly 65) and long-lived (more than 80). To avoid experimental bias, donors of different ages were distributed randomly across sequencing lanes. Using the same blood draw, the study looked at two additional independent replicas of 1 million unique cDNA reads for two donors, one aged 18 to 30 and the other aged 80 or older.

The donors were some 36 Caucasian individuals from Russia, aged roughly 6 to 90 years, who were systemically healthy. Each donor gave roughly 9 milliliters of peripheral blood, drawn into EDTA-treated Vacutainer tubes. Ficoll-Paque density-gradient centrifugation was used to isolate PBMCs, with at least 6.5 million per sample. Trizol reagent was used to extract total RNA from the PBMCs, yielding at least 6 micrograms per sample. The percentages of naive CD45RAhigh/CD27high T cells were determined by flow cytometry on a PBMC aliquot from every donor. Libraries were built with 5' RACE. The run used an Illumina HiSeq 2500. A second PCR of 7 to 11 cycles was performed with a sample-barcoded 5' primer and a J-beta primer mix. A template-switch 5' adaptor carrying 12 random nucleotides introduced a unique molecular identifier onto each TCR beta cDNA molecule. Each sample yielded at least 2.5 million CDR3-containing paired-end reads. All of the RNA was converted into first-strand cDNA using the Mint cDNA synthesis kit, with a TRBC-specific oligonucleotide serving as the primer. After uracil-DNA glycosylase treatment, a first 18-cycle PCR used universal primers M1SS and BC2_uni_R on all cDNA. As for the original processing: Normalization of each sample was performed by random selection of 1 million high-quality reads, each carrying a distinct molecular identifier. Reads sharing molecular identifiers were discarded rather than binned into consensus sequences. MiTCR, set to a Q25 quality threshold and the strictest error-elimination algorithm, was used for CDR3 identification, clonotype clustering and error correction. Lower-bound total TCR beta diversity was estimated with a nonparametric unseen species model using Euler transformation. The public sequencing data were trimmed at Q25 with fastp and processed into clonotypes with MiXCR by TCRdb, which kept only in-frame beta chains. Each CDR3 protein appears once, grouped with its most common genes and DNA. TCRdb assigned the V and J calls; the authors' analysis was not used. The table for this sample lists 250,000 to 300,000 distinct CDR3 sequences; 25% to 30% of them were counted only once. Roughly 30% of the sample comes from the top ten.

General findings and caveats noted by the study authors: Total diversity estimates from one million sequenced T cells were considered lower bounds and underestimates. As age increased, observed TCR beta diversity per million T cells dropped in a roughly linear way, and a significant reduction was already evident by age 40. Conclusive comparison of naive and antigen-experienced compartments was prevented by the profiling of bulk unsorted PBMCs. Compared with the aged group, more naive CD4+ T cells, fewer expanded clones and increased TCR diversity were shown by the long-lived group, suggesting age selection. Donor CMV infection status was unknown, potentially confounding age-related changes in expanded clonotypes. Observed TCR beta diversity correlated strongly with the percentage of naive T cells measured by flow cytometry.

The sequence derives from a woman in her 70s in good health. Source material: blood.

The DNA reads TGTGCCACCAGCGAGCGGACTAGCGGGAAAGAGACCCAGTACTTC. This is translated as CATSERTSGKETQYF. The chain is assembled from TRBV15 and TRBJ2-5; 12 bases in the junction line up with TRBD2. From the cysteine through the phenylalanine, the CDR3 covers 15 amino acids. Kept here is only the CDR3 DNA, which spans 45 bases and is read in frame from base 1. Via the germline V gene (reference sequence), CDR1 is LNHNV and CDR2 YYDKDF. The germline V and J ends show losses of 5 bases and 3 bases respectively, and no gene match explains 4 bases of the junction.